The rows below give T cell receptor beta chains drawn from one sample of a study of T cell responses to AZD1222 COVID-19 vaccine. Only in-frame clones appear in the TCRdb table, and some are missing; sequencing was by immunoSEQ multiplex PCR. In the table there are 120,000 or so clones, about 87% of which are singletons. The source was peripheral blood, collected on day 0 of AZD1222 vaccination. These receptor sequences come from an adult in good health. The CDR3 runs from the conserved cysteine through the conserved F or W. The order of the fields is V gene, clone size, D gene, J gene, CDR3 DNA, CDR3 protein. A D gene is named only where the DNA matches it firmly. Only part of the rows carry a size: once, few, many, or a class if the clone is expanded.

TRBV3-1/TRBV3-2	once	TRBD2	TRBJ2-7	TGTGCCAGCAGCGGAGGCCCAGCGGGGGCTTCCTACGAGCAGTACTTC	CASSGGPAGASYEQYF
TRBV19	.	TRBD2	TRBJ2-5	TGTGCCTCCAGGAGGGCTAGCGGGAGGGCCGAAGAGACCCAGTACTTC	CASRRASGRAEETQYF
TRBV6-5	.	TRBD1	TRBJ1-5	TGTGCCAGCAGTTTGGGACAGGGCCATCAGCCCCAGCATTTT	CASSLGQGHQPQHF
TRBV5-6	few	.	TRBJ2-7	TGTGCCAGCAGCTTAGACCGGGCCATATCTCCCTACGAGCAGTACTTC	CASSLDRAISPYEQYF
TRBV30	.	TRBD1	TRBJ2-4	TGTGCCTGGAGTCTAACACAGGGGGCAGGGAACATTCAGTACTTC	CAWSLTQGAGNIQYF
TRBV18	.	TRBD1	TRBJ2-2	TGTGCCAGCTCACCCGGGACAGGGAGCACCGGGGAGCTGTTTTTT	CASSPGTGSTGELFF
TRBV30	.	.	TRBJ1-4	TGTGCCTGGAGTGTCGGCAGATATAATGAAAAACTGTTTTTT	CAWSVGRYNEKLFF
TRBV29-1	.	TRBD1	TRBJ1-1	TGCAGCGTGGGGGGACAGCTGAACACTGAAGCTTTCTTT	CSVGGQLNTEAFF
TRBV30	.	.	TRBJ1-5	TGTGCCTGGAGTGTACTAGGGGGGGGGAATCAGCCCCAGCATTTT	CAWSVLGGGNQPQHF
TRBV19	.	.	TRBJ1-4	TGTGCCAGTAGTATTAGGGGTGAAAAACTGTTTTTT	CASSIRGEKLFF
TRBV11-2	.	.	TRBJ2-2	TGTGCCAGCAGCTTAGTGCGGGGGAACACCGGGGAGCTGTTTTTT	CASSLVRGNTGELFF
TRBV19	few	TRBD2	TRBJ2-1	TGTGCCAGTACCGGGACTAGCGGGAGCAATGAGCAGTTCTTC	CASTGTSGSNEQFF
TRBV5-1	.	.	TRBJ1-5	TGCGCCAGCAGCTTGGGGCAGTATAGCAATCAGCCCCAGCATTTT	CASSLGQYSNQPQHF
TRBV28	.	.	TRBJ1-2	TGTGCCAGCAGCCGAAGAGGGGCCCGGGGCTACACCTTC	CASSRRGARGYTF
TRBV5-1	few	.	TRBJ2-1	TGCGCCAGCAGCCCCAGGGGGGGGACTTACGAGCAGTTCTTC	CASSPRGGTYEQFF
TRBV7-9	.	.	TRBJ2-7	TGTGCCAGCAGCCCCAAGTCCAATGGCTACGAGCAGTACTTC	CASSPKSNGYEQYF
TRBV7-9	few	TRBD1	TRBJ1-6	TGTGCCAGCAGCCCCCCCGGGACAGATAATTCACCCCTCCACTTT	CASSPPGTDNSPLHF
TRBV5-1	.	TRBD1	TRBJ1-6	TGCGCCAGCAGACCTCGCCGGACAGGGTTCAATTCACCCCTCCACTTT	CASRPRRTGFNSPLHF
TRBV7-8	.	.	TRBJ1-2	TGTGCCAGCAGACCCGCGGGACAACGCTATGGCTACACCTTC	CASRPAGQRYGYTF
TRBV5-1	.	.	TRBJ2-1	TGCGCCAGCAGCTTGGGATTAGGAGGGTCTGATGAGCAGTTCTTC	CASSLGLGGSDEQFF
TRBV9	.	.	TRBJ2-2	TGTGCCAGCAGTAGATCAGGACAGCTAAACACCGGGGAGCTGTTTTTT	CASSRSGQLNTGELFF
TRBV25-1	.	.	TRBJ1-1	TGTGCCAGCAGTGATCCAGGGGCGGGGGACACTGAAGCTTTCTTT	CASSDPGAGDTEAFF
TRBV7-8	.	TRBD1	TRBJ2-2	TGTGCCAGCAGCTATCCTTCAGGGGGCCAGGCTGGGGACGGGGAGCTGTTTTTT	CASSYPSGGQAGDGELFF